One and the same sample provided the 18 T cell receptor beta chains below, sequenced in a study of a mutant IDH1 vaccine in newly diagnosed glioma. TCRdb's copy holds only in-frame clones and misses some; the assay was immunoSEQ multiplex PCR. Found here are about 38,000 clones, around 82% of them singletons; the top ten hold approximately 9.1%. As to time point: baseline, week 1 (first vaccination visit). The treatment: pre-vaccination baseline after standard-of-care therapy. The sequences come from PBMCs, collected from a glioma patient treated with radiotherapy, temozolomide or both. The receptors shown here come from a man aged 40-55 years with glioma. Some clones in this sample may be carry-over from other donors' samples.

The V gene is TRBV6-7, the J gene TRBJ1-5; D call uncertain. TRBV6-7 is an ORF for which the function is uncertain. V lost 2 bases and J lost 1, with 9 bases in between. CDR3 length equals 15 residues. The CDR3 protein is CASSYPGPSNQPQHF. The CDR3 coding sequence is TGTGCCAGCAGTTACCCAGGTCCAAGCAATCAGCCCCAGCATTTT.

The rearrangement links TRBV6-6 to TRBJ1-1; D unclear. The ends were cut back, 6 bases at V and 5 bases at J, with 7 bases in the middle. The CDR3 has 11 residues. Germline V gene lookup returns CDR1 MNHNY and CDR2 SVGAGI (reference sequence). The CDR3 DNA follows: TGTGCCAGCAGACTTAGGACTGAAGCTTTCTTT. This codes for CASRLRTEAFF.

This clone was recorded only once. J is TRBJ1-1 and V is TRBV2; D uncertain. The CDR3 loop spans 13 amino acids. The germline V gene has CDR1 SNHLY and CDR2 FYNNEI. V gave up 7 bases and J gave up 2 bases, with 11 bases separating them. CDR3 coding DNA: TGTGCCAGCACACGGTCCTTAAACACTGAAGCTTTCTTT. Its translation: CASTRSLNTEAFF. Full variable domain (remainder filled in from reference TRBV2 and TRBJ1-1): EPEVTQTPSHQVTQMGQEVILRCVPISNHLYFYWYRQILGQKVEFLVSFYNNEISEKSEIFDDQFSVERPDGSNFTLKIRSTKLEDSAMYFCASTRSLNTEAFFGQGTRLTVV.

J is TRBJ2-5 and V is TRBV2, with D possibly called TRBD1 or TRBD2 (6 bases each). Germline CDR1 and CDR2: SNHLY and FYNNEI. The CDR3 runs 14 residues. Trimming left V 1 base short and J 7 bases short, with 13 bases between. The CDR3 DNA reads TGTGCCAGCAGTGAAGTCGGGGGCCCCAGGACCCAGTACTTC. Protein product: CASSEVGGPRTQYF.

The chain employs TRBV13 and TRBJ2-7, with unresolved D. V was trimmed by 0 bases and J by 0 bases, leaving 6 bases between them. The germline V gene has CDR1 PRHDT and CDR2 FYEKMQ (reference sequence). The CDR3 sequence is 14 residues long. The CDR3 nucleotides are TGTGCCAGCAGCTTAGGCCAAAGCTCCTACGAGCAGTACTTC. This gives the protein CASSLGQSSYEQYF.

V gene TRBV9 combines with J gene TRBJ2-1; D is possibly TRBD2 (6 bases). Germline V CDR1 and CDR2: SGDLS, YYNGEE. This CDR3 is built from 14 residues. V lost 3 bases, J lost 9 bases, and 16 bases lay in between. The CDR3 spells CASSGTRGWGEQFF. Written as DNA, the CDR3 is TGTGCCAGCAGCGGGACGCGGGGATGGGGTGAGCAGTTCTTC.

The V call is TRBV7-6, the J call TRBJ2-1; D might be TRBD1 (6 bases). The CDR3 is 14 residues long. From germline, CDR1 is SGHVS and CDR2 FNYEAQ. V was trimmed by 6 bases and J by 6 bases, leaving 15 bases between them. CDR3 coding DNA: TGTGCCAGCAGGCCTACAGGGATAGGCAATGAGCAGTTCTTC. Encoded protein: CASRPTGIGNEQFF.

This chain joins TRBV7-2 and TRBJ1-1; 8 positions agree with TRBD1. Losses at the gene ends were 0 bases for V and 5 bases for J; bases not matched to a gene: 5. From germline, CDR1 is SGHTA and CDR2 FQGNSA. This CDR3 spans 15 amino acids. CDR3 sequence: CASSLARTGRTEAFF. The CDR3 DNA is TGTGCCAGCAGCTTAGCCCGGACAGGGAGGACTGAAGCTTTCTTT.

This clone was seen more than once but under ten times. V gene TRBV7-2 combines with J gene TRBJ1-1; D uncertain. This CDR3 contains 13 residues. Germline loops: CDR1 SGHTA, CDR2 FQGNSA. V lost 4 bases and J lost 0, with 6 bases in between. CDR3 nucleotides: TGTGCCAGCAGCTCTTATTTGAACACTGAAGCTTTCTTT. It translates to CASSSYLNTEAFF.

This chain links TRBV5-1 with TRBJ1-4; no definite D call. The CDR3 consists of 13 residues. Germline-derived CDR1 and CDR2 are SGHRS and YFSETQ. V gave up 0 bases and J gave up 5 bases, with 5 bases separating them. The chain's CDR3 is CASSLEQNEKLFF. The CDR3 DNA sequence: TGCGCCAGCAGCTTGGAACAGAATGAAAAACTGTTTTTT.

This clone was observed a handful of times. V gene TRBV2 combines with J gene TRBJ1-1; no reliable D call. Looked up from germline, CDR1 is SNHLY and CDR2 is FYNNEI. The V end was cut by 4 bases, the J end by 0 bases, with 18 bases between. The CDR3 covers 17 residues. CDR3 residues: CASSVNSDELMNTEAFF. CDR3 sequence (DNA): TGTGCCAGCAGTGTTAACAGCGACGAGCTTATGAACACTGAAGCTTTCTTT. The variable domain in full, with the rest retrieved from reference TRBV2 and TRBJ1-1, is EPEVTQTPSHQVTQMGQEVILRCVPISNHLYFYWYRQILGQKVEFLVSFYNNEISEKSEIFDDQFSVERPDGSNFTLKIRSTKLEDSAMYFCASSVNSDELMNTEAFFGQGTRLTVV.

The gene calls are TRBV27 and TRBJ1-1, with 7 bases identical to TRBD1. Germline V gives CDR1 MNHEY, CDR2 SMNVEV (reference sequence). This CDR3 is 16 amino acids long. V shed 2 bases, J shed 6 bases, and the junction held 12 bases outside the gene matches. The CDR3 bases are TGTGCCAGCAGTTTAGAGGGGGCGCCTCTCTGGTCTGAAGCTTTCTTT. Its protein is CASSLEGAPLWSEAFF.

The chain links TRBV11-2 to TRBJ1-2; D not resolved. The V gene lost 2 bases and the J gene lost 2 bases, with 9 bases spanning the gap. Per germline, CDR1 SGHAT and CDR2 FQNNGV. This CDR3 region has 14 residues. CDR3 in DNA: TGTGCCAGCAGCTTATGGAGAGGGAACTATGGCTACACCTTC. Its protein is CASSLWRGNYGYTF.

In its sample, this clone was seen a few times. V gene TRBV4-3 combines with J gene TRBJ1-4; 9 positions agree with TRBD1. Trimming at V came to 2 bases and at J to 7 bases, leaving 5 bases not matched to a gene. This CDR3 contains 15 residues. CDR1 and CDR2 from the germline V gene are LGHNA and YSLEER. CDR3 residues: CASSQLGQGREKLFF. The CDR3 DNA follows: TGCGCCAGCAGCCAATTAGGACAGGGGCGTGAAAAACTGTTTTTT.

In DNA, the CDR3 is TGTGCCATCAGTGAAAGACTGGATACGCAGTATTTT. Protein: CAISERLDTQYF. The chain uses TRBV10-3 and TRBJ2-3; D is uncertain. Germline V gene lookup returns CDR1 ENHRY and CDR2 SYGVKD. V lost 3 bases to trimming and J lost 6 bases, with 7 bases between them. CDR3 length: 12 amino acids.

V and J are TRBV9 and TRBJ2-1, with TRBD1 identical over 8 bases. Per germline, CDR1 SGDLS and CDR2 YYNGEE. This CDR3 is built from 12 residues. Trimming cost V 6 bases and J 6 bases; bases outside gene matches: 2. CDR3 amino acids: CASNRGSNEQFF. The CDR3 DNA reads TGTGCCAGCAACAGGGGGAGCAATGAGCAGTTCTTC.

V is TRBV14 and J is TRBJ1-3; D is unresolved. CDR3 length equals 13 residues. Trimming stripped 0 bases from V and 0 bases from J, with 0 bases between. Looked up from germline, CDR1 is SGHDN and CDR2 is FVKESK. The CDR3 region has the DNA TGTGCCAGCAGCCAAGACTCTGGAAACACCATATATTTT. Protein: CASSQDSGNTIYF.

A few counts support this clone. The V and J genes are TRBV5-6 and TRBJ1-6; D remains unclear. The CDR3 has 13 amino acids. Germline V gives CDR1 SGHDT, CDR2 YYEEEE. V lost 2 bases to trimming and J lost 8 bases, with 8 bases between them. CDR3 sequence (DNA): TGTGCCAGCAGCTTAGGGTTGGATTCACCCCTCCACTTT. Its protein is CASSLGLDSPLHF.